The rows below give T cell receptor beta chains drawn from one sample of a study of T cell changes during pregnancy in multiple sclerosis. Profiled with immunoSEQ multiplex PCR; TCRdb holds only in-frame clones, not every one. The data contain roughly 80,000 clones, about 90% of them singletons. Material: peripheral blood, obtained before pregnancy. These receptor sequences come from a female donor with multiple sclerosis, enrolled in a pregnancy study. The CDR3 runs from the conserved cysteine through the conserved F or W. A D gene is named only where the DNA matches it firmly. The listing skips clone size in some rows; elsewhere it reads once, few, many or a size class.

D: TRBD1; V: TRBV19; J: TRBJ1-2; size: few; CDR3: CASSSYDRDRAGYTF; DNA: TGTGCCAGTAGTAGCTACGACCGGGACAGGGCTGGCTACACCTTC
D: NA; V: TRBV29-1; J: TRBJ2-7; size: NA; CDR3: CSVGTPTPSSYEQYF; DNA: TGCAGCGTAGGGACTCCAACTCCAAGCTCCTACGAGCAGTACTTC
D: TRBD1; V: TRBV27; J: TRBJ2-2; size: NA; CDR3: CASRGQGPGELFF; DNA: TGTGCCAGCAGGGGACAGGGACCCGGGGAGCTGTTTTTT
D: TRBD2; V: TRBV7-9; J: TRBJ2-3; size: NA; CDR3: CASSFGTSPPDTQYF; DNA: TGTGCCAGCAGCTTTGGGACTAGCCCCCCAGATACGCAGTATTTT
D: TRBD1; V: TRBV19; J: TRBJ1-2; size: NA; CDR3: CASSIDGGQGYGYTF; DNA: TGTGCCAGTAGTATAGATGGAGGACAGGGCTATGGCTACACCTTC
D: NA; V: TRBV7-6; J: TRBJ2-1; size: NA; CDR3: CASSPRDTYNEQFF; DNA: TGTGCCAGCAGCCCACGGGACACCTACAATGAGCAGTTCTTC
D: NA; V: TRBV5-6; J: TRBJ2-2; size: NA; CDR3: CATQTGMVTGELFF; DNA: TGTGCCACGCAAACAGGGATGGTAACCGGGGAGCTGTTTTTT
D: TRBD2; V: TRBV9; J: TRBJ2-7; size: NA; CDR3: CASSVQAGGPNEQYF; DNA: TGTGCCAGCAGCGTTCAAGCGGGAGGGCCAAACGAGCAGTACTTC
D: NA; V: TRBV7-3; J: TRBJ2-2; size: NA; CDR3: CASAPQGLVGELFF; DNA: TGTGCCAGCGCGCCACAGGGTCTGGTCGGGGAGCTGTTTTTT
D: NA; V: TRBV6-6; J: TRBJ1-1; size: NA; CDR3: CASSYGTANTEAFF; DNA: TGTGCCAGCAGTTACGGTACAGCGAACACTGAAGCTTTCTTT
D: NA; V: TRBV30; J: TRBJ2-2; size: once; CDR3: CAWRSRGFTGELFF; DNA: TGTGCCTGGAGGTCCAGGGGATTTACCGGGGAGCTGTTTTTT
D: NA; V: TRBV2; J: TRBJ2-5; size: NA; CDR3: CASPSDRGARETQYF; DNA: TGTGCCAGCCCGTCGGATCGGGGGGCGCGAGAGACCCAGTACTTC
D: TRBD1; V: TRBV5-5; J: TRBJ1-2; size: NA; CDR3: CASSNGQGDRSYTF; DNA: TGTGCCAGCAGCAACGGACAGGGGGACAGGAGCTACACCTTC
D: NA; V: TRBV4-3; J: TRBJ1-2; size: NA; CDR3: CASSQGPSSYGYTF; DNA: TGCGCCAGCAGCCAAGGGCCTTCCTCTTATGGCTACACCTTC
D: TRBD1; V: TRBV4-3; J: TRBJ2-4; size: NA; CDR3: CASSQDVRTGKDKNIQYF; DNA: TGCGCCAGCAGCCAAGATGTGAGGACAGGGAAAGACAAAAACATTCAGTACTTC
D: TRBD1; V: TRBV28; J: TRBJ1-5; size: NA; CDR3: CATPGTGVDQPQHF; DNA: TGTGCCACCCCCGGGACAGGGGTCGATCAGCCCCAGCATTTT
D: NA; V: TRBV28; J: TRBJ1-5; size: NA; CDR3: CASRVQGQGDNQPQHF; DNA: TGTGCCAGCAGGGTTCAGGGACAAGGAGACAATCAGCCCCAGCATTTT
D: TRBD1; V: TRBV6-1; J: TRBJ1-5; size: once; CDR3: CASSATGTDQPQHF; DNA: TGTGCCAGCAGTGCCACCGGGACAGATCAGCCCCAGCATTTT
D: NA; V: TRBV2; J: TRBJ2-1; size: NA; CDR3: CASSERLDEQFF; DNA: TGTGCCAGCAGTGAGCGGCTGGATGAGCAGTTCTTC
D: NA; V: TRBV6-5; J: TRBJ1-3; size: NA; CDR3: CATRGSELGGNTIYF; DNA: TGTGCCACCCGAGGTAGTGAGCTAGGAGGAAACACCATATATTTT
D: TRBD2; V: TRBV4-2; J: TRBJ2-5; size: NA; CDR3: CASSQVLRTSGRAGETQYF; DNA: TGTGCCAGCAGCCAAGTATTACGGACTAGCGGGAGGGCCGGGGAGACCCAGTACTTC
D: NA; V: TRBV7-9; J: TRBJ2-7; size: NA; CDR3: CASSLSESVGEQYF; DNA: TGTGCCAGCAGCTTATCCGAGAGCGTGGGTGAGCAGTACTTC
D: NA; V: TRBV12-5; J: TRBJ2-3; size: NA; CDR3: CASGSSSSGHDTQYF; DNA: TGTGCTAGTGGTTCTTCTTCTTCAGGTCACGATACGCAGTATTTT
D: NA; V: TRBV11-2; J: TRBJ2-7; size: NA; CDR3: CASSPGGGYTYEQYF; DNA: TGTGCCAGCAGCCCTGGAGGCGGGTATACCTACGAGCAGTACTTC
D: NA; V: TRBV7-7; J: TRBJ2-1; size: NA; CDR3: CASSLADGMGYEQFF; DNA: TGTGCTAGCAGCTTAGCTGACGGGATGGGCTATGAGCAGTTCTTC
D: NA; V: TRBV29-1; J: TRBJ1-2; size: NA; CDR3: CSVEGHGGYGYTF; DNA: TGCAGCGTTGAGGGGCACGGTGGCTATGGCTACACCTTC
D: TRBD2; V: TRBV5-6; J: TRBJ2-7; size: NA; CDR3: CASSLAGSGFGLYEQYF; DNA: TGTGCCAGCAGCTTGGCCGGTAGCGGGTTCGGACTCTACGAGCAGTACTTC
D: TRBD2; V: TRBV30; J: TRBJ2-3; size: once; CDR3: CAWSVPSHAGVSDTQYF; DNA: TGTGCCTGGAGTGTGCCGTCCCATGCGGGGGTGTCAGATACGCAGTATTTT
D: NA; V: TRBV14; J: TRBJ1-2; size: NA; CDR3: CASSQDMGSGYTF; DNA: TGTGCCAGCAGCCAAGATATGGGCTCTGGCTACACCTTC
D: NA; V: TRBV20-1; J: TRBJ2-5; size: NA; CDR3: CSARRVETQYF; DNA: TGCAGTGCTAGGAGGGTGGAGACCCAGTACTTC
D: TRBD1; V: TRBV19; J: TRBJ2-7; size: NA; CDR3: CASSIDPNRGALPYEQYF; DNA: TGTGCCAGTAGTATAGACCCAAACAGGGGTGCCCTTCCCTACGAGCAGTACTTC
D: TRBD1; V: TRBV28; J: TRBJ1-1; size: NA; CDR3: CASIDRGTEAFF; DNA: TGTGCCAGCATTGACAGGGGAACTGAAGCTTTCTTT
D: NA; V: TRBV7-2; J: TRBJ2-7; size: NA; CDR3: CASSPSGPSYEQYF; DNA: TGTGCCAGCAGCCCCAGCGGGCCCTCCTACGAGCAGTACTTC
D: NA; V: TRBV5-1; J: TRBJ2-2; size: once; CDR3: CASSLRVNTGELFF; DNA: TGCGCCAGCAGTCTTCGGGTCAACACCGGGGAGCTGTTTTTT
D: NA; V: TRBV27; J: TRBJ2-3; size: few; CDR3: CASSLLGQGGSTDTQYF; DNA: TGTGCCAGCAGTTTATTGGGCCAGGGAGGTAGCACAGATACGCAGTATTTT
D: TRBD2; V: TRBV28; J: TRBJ2-5; size: NA; CDR3: CASSSYIGWTSGRAEETQYF; DNA: TGTGCCAGCAGTTCCTACATAGGGTGGACTAGCGGGAGGGCCGAGGAGACCCAGTACTTC
D: NA; V: TRBV19; J: TRBJ1-2; size: once; CDR3: CASSRTTGNYGYTF; DNA: TGTGCCAGTAGCAGAACTACAGGGAACTATGGCTACACCTTC
D: TRBD2; V: TRBV28; J: TRBJ2-7; size: NA; CDR3: CASSRTSGEIVKYF; DNA: TGTGCCAGCAGCCGGACTAGCGGGGAGATTGTGAAGTACTTC
D: TRBD1; V: TRBV5-1; J: TRBJ1-1; size: NA; CDR3: CASHQGGQGGTEAFF; DNA: TGCGCCAGCCACCAAGGGGGACAGGGGGGCACTGAAGCTTTCTTT
D: NA; V: TRBV28; J: TRBJ2-3; size: NA; CDR3: CASSPREGTDTQYF; DNA: TGTGCCAGCAGTCCAAGGGAGGGCACAGATACGCAGTATTTT
D: TRBD2; V: TRBV9; J: TRBJ2-1; size: NA; CDR3: CASSTSGSNYNEQFF; DNA: TGTGCCAGCAGCACTAGCGGGAGCAACTACAATGAGCAGTTCTTC
D: TRBD2; V: TRBV23-1; J: TRBJ2-7; size: NA; CDR3: CASSQPRAGRFTYEQYF; DNA: TGCGCCAGCAGTCAACCTCGAGCCGGGAGGTTTACCTACGAGCAGTACTTC